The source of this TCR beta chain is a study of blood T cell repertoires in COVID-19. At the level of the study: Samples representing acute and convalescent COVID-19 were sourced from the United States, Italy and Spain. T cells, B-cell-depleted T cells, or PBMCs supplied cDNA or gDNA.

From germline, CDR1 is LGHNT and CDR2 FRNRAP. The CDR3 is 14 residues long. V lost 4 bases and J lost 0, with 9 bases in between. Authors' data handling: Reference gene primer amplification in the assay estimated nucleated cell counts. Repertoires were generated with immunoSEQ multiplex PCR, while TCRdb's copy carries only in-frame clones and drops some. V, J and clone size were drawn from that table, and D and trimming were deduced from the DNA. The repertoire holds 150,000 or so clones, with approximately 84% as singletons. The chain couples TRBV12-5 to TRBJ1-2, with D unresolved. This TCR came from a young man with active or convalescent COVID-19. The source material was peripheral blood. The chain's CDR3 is CASGWSGANYGYTF. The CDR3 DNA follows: TGTGCTAGTGGTTGGTCGGGAGCTAACTATGGCTACACCTTC.